The rows below give T cell receptor beta chains drawn from one sample of a study of blood T cell repertoires in COVID-19. Using immunoSEQ multiplex PCR, the repertoire was profiled, and TCRdb retains in-frame clones only, with some absent. The sample consists of under 200,000 clones, 80% to 85% of them appearing once. Source material: PBMCs or T cells enriched from blood (not recorded which). The receptors originated from a woman aged 60-70 years who had recovered from COVID-19. CDR3s include the opening cysteine and the closing phenylalanine or tryptophan. The order of the fields is clone size, J gene, D gene, V gene, CDR3 protein, CDR3 DNA. A D gene is named only where the DNA matches it firmly. Not all rows give a size; the values are once, few, many and, for expanded clones, a class.

clone size: .
J gene: TRBJ2-2
D gene: .
V gene: TRBV28
CDR3 protein: CASSAGRSRGGSGELFF
CDR3 DNA: TGTGCCAGCTCGGCCGGGCGATCTAGGGGGGGGTCCGGGGAGCTGTTTTTT

clone size: .
J gene: TRBJ2-6
D gene: .
V gene: TRBV6-5
CDR3 protein: CASSSDISGANVLTF
CDR3 DNA: TGTGCCAGCAGCTCCGACATTTCTGGGGCCAACGTCCTGACTTTC

clone size: .
J gene: TRBJ2-7
D gene: .
V gene: TRBV27
CDR3 protein: CATSGTTPYEQYF
CDR3 DNA: TGTGCCACCTCAGGTACAACCCCCTACGAGCAGTACTTC

clone size: .
J gene: TRBJ2-7
D gene: .
V gene: TRBV18
CDR3 protein: CASSPPGEEEQYF
CDR3 DNA: TGTGCCAGCTCACCACCGGGGGAGGAGGAGCAGTACTTC

clone size: once
J gene: TRBJ2-1
D gene: .
V gene: TRBV5-1
CDR3 protein: CASSQTSSYNEQFF
CDR3 DNA: TGCGCCAGCAGTCAGACTAGCTCCTACAATGAGCAGTTCTTC

clone size: .
J gene: TRBJ2-1
D gene: TRBD2
V gene: TRBV25-1
CDR3 protein: CASSPGTSGYNEQFF
CDR3 DNA: TGTGCCAGCAGCCCCGGGACTAGCGGGTACAATGAGCAGTTCTTC

clone size: .
J gene: TRBJ1-3
D gene: .
V gene: TRBV28
CDR3 protein: CASSSWTFKGAGNTIYF
CDR3 DNA: TGTGCCAGCAGTTCCTGGACATTCAAGGGGGCTGGAAACACCATATATTTT

clone size: .
J gene: TRBJ1-1
D gene: .
V gene: TRBV6-1
CDR3 protein: CASRVGGNTEAFF
CDR3 DNA: TGTGCCAGCAGGGTGGGGGGGAACACTGAAGCTTTCTTT

clone size: .
J gene: TRBJ2-1
D gene: TRBD2
V gene: TRBV4-2
CDR3 protein: CASSQDPWLAGISEQFF
CDR3 DNA: TGTGCCAGCAGCCAAGATCCTTGGCTAGCGGGGATTTCTGAGCAGTTCTTC

clone size: .
J gene: TRBJ1-1
D gene: .
V gene: TRBV15
CDR3 protein: CATSRDSTDAAFF
CDR3 DNA: TGTGCCACCAGCAGAGATTCGACAGACGCAGCTTTCTTT

clone size: .
J gene: TRBJ2-3
D gene: .
V gene: TRBV5-5
CDR3 protein: CASSNLQSTDTQYF
CDR3 DNA: TGTGCCAGCAGCAACCTTCAGAGCACAGATACGCAGTATTTT

clone size: .
J gene: TRBJ2-3
D gene: TRBD2
V gene: TRBV7-3
CDR3 protein: CASSRLAGSTDTQYF
CDR3 DNA: TGTGCCAGCAGCCGATTAGCGGGAAGCACAGATACGCAGTATTTT

clone size: .
J gene: TRBJ2-5
D gene: .
V gene: TRBV20-1
CDR3 protein: CSAPWRETQYF
CDR3 DNA: TGCAGTGCCCCTTGGAGGGAGACCCAGTACTTC

clone size: .
J gene: TRBJ1-3
D gene: .
V gene: TRBV23-1
CDR3 protein: CASSPLTISSGNTIYF
CDR3 DNA: TGCGCCAGCAGTCCGTTAACTATTAGCTCTGGAAACACCATATATTTT

clone size: .
J gene: TRBJ2-7
D gene: .
V gene: TRBV19
CDR3 protein: CASRRNRDPSYEQYF
CDR3 DNA: TGTGCCAGTAGACGCAACAGGGACCCTTCCTACGAGCAGTACTTC

clone size: few
J gene: TRBJ2-2
D gene: .
V gene: TRBV11-3
CDR3 protein: CASSPNTGELFF
CDR3 DNA: TGTGCCAGCAGCCCTAACACCGGGGAGCTGTTTTTT

clone size: .
J gene: TRBJ2-2
D gene: TRBD2
V gene: TRBV5-1
CDR3 protein: CASSLPRRTSGRAEQYTGELFF
CDR3 DNA: TGCGCCAGCAGCTTGCCCCGACGGACTAGCGGGAGGGCCGAGCAGTACACCGGGGAGCTGTTTTTT

clone size: .
J gene: TRBJ2-7
D gene: TRBD1
V gene: TRBV4-1
CDR3 protein: CASSQAPGTDYEQYF
CDR3 DNA: TGCGCCAGCAGCCAGGCCCCGGGGACAGACTACGAGCAGTACTTC

clone size: once
J gene: TRBJ2-7
D gene: TRBD2
V gene: TRBV7-2
CDR3 protein: CASSWGGTSEQYF
CDR3 DNA: TGTGCCAGCAGCTGGGGGGGGACTAGCGAGCAGTACTTC

clone size: .
J gene: TRBJ1-5
D gene: TRBD1
V gene: TRBV30
CDR3 protein: CAWGVGTGSQPQHF
CDR3 DNA: TGTGCCTGGGGGGTAGGGACAGGGAGTCAGCCCCAGCATTTT

clone size: .
J gene: TRBJ1-1
D gene: .
V gene: TRBV10-3
CDR3 protein: CAISRDTLNTEAFF
CDR3 DNA: TGTGCCATCAGCCGGGACACCTTGAACACTGAAGCTTTCTTT